These T cell receptor beta chains were read from a single sample in a study of T cells in Graves' hyperthyroidism and ophthalmopathy. From the multiplex PCR reads, TCRdb called clonotypes with MiXCR, one entry per CDR3 protein. This repertoire shows a few hundred thousand distinct CDR3 sequences, roughly 15% found once; its top ten account for about an eighth. Sequenced: blood. The receptors originated from a woman aged 35 to 49 with Graves' hyperthyroidism that later progressed to Graves' ophthalmopathy. CDR3s include the opening cysteine and the closing phenylalanine or tryptophan. D genes are given only for firm matches. Clone size appears in some rows only: once, few, many, or a class for an expanded clone.

v_call	d_call	j_call	clone_size	cdr3_nt	cdr3_aa
TRBV27	TRBD1	TRBJ2-1	once	TGTGCCGGCAGTTCACCCACAGGGGGTGAGCAGTTCTTC	CAGSSPTGGEQFF
TRBV27	TRBD2	TRBJ2-1	few	TGTGCCAGCAGTTTAACTAGCGGGAGTAATGAGCAGTTCTTC	CASSLTSGSNEQFF
TRBV12-3/TRBV12-4	TRBD2	TRBJ2-2	many	TGTGCCAGCAGTTTATTGCCTAGCGGGAGTAAGGGCGGGGAGCTGTTTTTT	CASSLLPSGSKGGELFF
TRBV19	TRBD1	TRBJ2-3	-	TGTGCCAGTAGGAGTCCGGGGACAGGCACAGATACGCAGTATTTT	CASRSPGTGTDTQYF
TRBV5-1	TRBD1	TRBJ2-6	-	TGCGCCAGCGGGTTGACAGGGACCGGGGCCAACGTCCTGACTTTC	CASGLTGTGANVLTF
TRBV5-8	-	TRBJ2-3	-	TGTGCCAGCAGCTTGGAACAGGGTCCCCCAGATACGCAGTATTTT	CASSLEQGPPDTQYF
TRBV27	TRBD1	TRBJ2-1	many	TGTGCCAGCAGTCCTCGGACAGGGTTTGAGCAGTTCTTC	CASSPRTGFEQFF
TRBV5-5	-	TRBJ2-3	many	TGTGCCAGCAGCTTGGGGGGACTGTTTCGCACAGATACGCAGTATTTT	CASSLGGLFRTDTQYF
TRBV20-1	-	TRBJ2-7	many	TGCAGTGCTAGAGTACTAACTATCCTCTCCTACGAGCAGTACTTC	CSARVLTILSYEQYF
TRBV10-3	TRBD2	TRBJ2-2	many	TGTGCCATCAGTGATCTCGGGGGAGGGGACACCGGGGAGCTGTTTTTT	CAISDLGGGDTGELFF
TRBV2	TRBD2	TRBJ2-1	-	TGTGCCAGCAGTCCCCTAGCGGGTAACTACAATGAGCAGTTCTTC	CASSPLAGNYNEQFF
TRBV13	TRBD1	TRBJ1-5	many	TGTGCCAGCAGCCCTGGACAGGGCATTCAGCCCCAGCATTTT	CASSPGQGIQPQHF
TRBV30	-	TRBJ2-5	many	TGTGCCTGGAGTGCCCTCCAAGAGACCCAGTACTTC	CAWSALQETQYF
TRBV6-5	-	TRBJ1-2	many	TGTGCCAGCAGTTACTCGAGCAGGGGCTACTCTAACTATGGCTACACCTTC	CASSYSSRGYSNYGYTF
TRBV12-3/TRBV12-4	-	TRBJ2-7	many	TGTGCCAGCAGTCCGACTCTCTCCTACGAGCAGTACTTC	CASSPTLSYEQYF
TRBV29-1	-	TRBJ2-5	many	TGCAGCGTTGAAGATGGTGGTCGAGAGACCCAGTACTTC	CSVEDGGRETQYF
TRBV12-3/TRBV12-4	-	TRBJ2-2	many	TGTGCCAGCAGTTTAATATTTTCAACCGGGGAGCTGTTTTTT	CASSLIFSTGELFF
TRBV27	TRBD2	TRBJ2-1	many	TGTGCCAGCAAGAGGTCTCCGGGACTAGCGGGAGGGGGTAATGAGCAGTTCTTC	CASKRSPGLAGGGNEQFF
TRBV27	-	TRBJ2-1	many	TGTGCCAGCAGTCCCCAGACTAACAGGGTCTCCTACAATGAGCAGTTCTTC	CASSPQTNRVSYNEQFF
TRBV4-1	TRBD2	TRBJ2-1	many	TGCGCCAGCAGCCAAGATTCAGCGGGAGGGCGGGGAGAGCAGTTCTTC	CASSQDSAGGRGEQFF
TRBV7-9	TRBD1	TRBJ2-1	-	TGTGCCAGCAGCTTAGCCCGGGACAGAACTAACAATGAGCAGTTCTTC	CASSLARDRTNNEQFF
TRBV18	-	TRBJ1-1	few	TGTGCCAGCTCACCTCCAGCCAACACTGAAGCTTTCTTT	CASSPPANTEAFF
TRBV4-1	-	TRBJ1-4	many	TGCGCCAGCAGCCTCTTAGGTGTGGAGGGGAAAGAAAAACTGTTTTTT	CASSLLGVEGKEKLFF
TRBV7-9	-	TRBJ1-4	few	TGTGCCAGCAGCGGCAGAGTTCTCGGTGAAAAACTGTTTTTT	CASSGRVLGEKLFF
TRBV10-2	TRBD1	TRBJ1-1	few	TGCGCCAGCAGTCTCTCTTCAGGGGGCAACACTGAAGCTTTCTTT	CASSLSSGGNTEAFF
TRBV27	-	TRBJ2-5	once	TGTGCCAGCAGTTTTTCAGGAGGGGAGACCCAGTACTTC	CASSFSGGETQYF
TRBV2	-	TRBJ2-3	few	TGTGCCAGCAGTGAAGAGGCCGGGGGCTGGGACACAGATACGCAGTATTTT	CASSEEAGGWDTDTQYF
TRBV6-2/TRBV6-3	TRBD1	TRBJ2-2	many	TGTGCCAGCAGTTACAAGACAGGGCACACCGGGGAGCTGTTTTTT	CASSYKTGHTGELFF
TRBV7-9	-	TRBJ1-1	-	TGTGCCAGCAGCTATCCCCCGGGGGTGAACACTGAAGCTTTCTTT	CASSYPPGVNTEAFF
TRBV4-1	-	TRBJ2-3	-	TGCGCCAGCAGCCAAGACCGACTTGACACAGATACGCAGTATTTT	CASSQDRLDTDTQYF
TRBV28	-	TRBJ2-3	many	TGTGCCAGCAGTTCCCCCCATTTGCAACGCTCCACAGATACGCAGTATTTT	CASSSPHLQRSTDTQYF
TRBV7-9	-	TRBJ2-5	many	TGTGCCAGCAGCTTGCCCCACCAAGAGACCCAGTACTTC	CASSLPHQETQYF
TRBV20-1	TRBD2	TRBJ2-1	many	TGCAGTGCTAGGCCCCTAGCGGGAGGCCACTACAATGAGCAGTTCTTC	CSARPLAGGHYNEQFF
TRBV28	TRBD1	TRBJ2-1	many	TGTGCCAGCAGGGCTCCGGGACAGTCCTTTTTTGAGCAGTTCTTC	CASRAPGQSFFEQFF
TRBV12-3/TRBV12-4	-	TRBJ2-3	many	TGTGCCAGCAGTCCCACCAACACAGATACGCAGTATTTT	CASSPTNTDTQYF
TRBV12-3/TRBV12-4	-	TRBJ2-7	many	TGTGCCAGCAGTTTATTGCAGGGTCGGTACGAGCAGTACTTC	CASSLLQGRYEQYF
TRBV6-1	TRBD1	TRBJ2-7	many	TGTGCCGGGAACACAGGGGGCGACGTCCTGGGCGAGCAGTACTTC	CAGNTGGDVLGEQYF
TRBV28	-	TRBJ1-5	many	TGTGCCAGCCGCTTTGTGTATGATAGCAATCAGCCCCAGCATTTT	CASRFVYDSNQPQHF
TRBV27	TRBD2	TRBJ2-1	-	TGTGCCAGCAGTATACTAGCGGGAGAACCGTATGAGCAGTTCTTC	CASSILAGEPYEQFF
TRBV11-2	-	TRBJ1-1	many	TGTGCCAGCAGTCCAACTCGCGGGATGGGCACTGAAGCTTTCTTT	CASSPTRGMGTEAFF
TRBV2	-	TRBJ2-1	many	TGTGCCAGCAGTGACCCGGGGAACGTAAAATACAATGAGCAGTTCTTC	CASSDPGNVKYNEQFF
TRBV6-1	TRBD1	TRBJ1-6	many	TGTGCCAGCGGGGACAGGGTCCCCATCACCTATAATTCACCCCTCCACTTT	CASGDRVPITYNSPLHF
TRBV2	TRBD2	TRBJ2-1	many	TGTGCCAGCACGACTAGCGGGAGCGATGAGCAGTTCTTC	CASTTSGSDEQFF
TRBV4-1	TRBD1	TRBJ1-5	many	TGCGCCAGCAGCCCCGGACAGGCTAATCAGCCCCAGCATTTT	CASSPGQANQPQHF
TRBV6-1	-	TRBJ2-1	many	TGTGCCAGCAGAATAGCGGAGGGCTCCTACAATGAGCAGTTCTTC	CASRIAEGSYNEQFF
TRBV20-1	-	TRBJ1-1	few	TGCAGTGCTAGTATCCGGGCGAACACTGAAGCTTTCTTT	CSASIRANTEAFF
TRBV28	-	TRBJ1-6	many	TGTGCCAGCACCGACTTCGAGGTCCTTAATTCACCCCTCCACTTT	CASTDFEVLNSPLHF
TRBV11-2	-	TRBJ2-3	many	TGTGCCAGCAGCTCATCCGGGGCCGCCGGTACGCAGTATTTT	CASSSSGAAGTQYF
TRBV19	-	TRBJ1-1	many	TGTGCCAGTAGGCGGGGTGAGAGTATCACTGAAGCTTTCTTT	CASRRGESITEAFF
TRBV7-9	-	TRBJ2-1	many	TGTGCCAGCAGCTTAGACTCTAACAATGAGCAGTTCTTC	CASSLDSNNEQFF
TRBV5-1	TRBD1	TRBJ2-2	many	TGCGCCAGCAGCTTGGGGGACAGGGAAATTTTCACCGGGGAGCTGTTTTTT	CASSLGDREIFTGELFF
TRBV28	-	TRBJ1-2	many	TGTGCCAGTACCACTCCCCACAGGGAGCATGGCTACACCTTC	CASTTPHREHGYTF
TRBV20-1	-	TRBJ2-5	many	TGCAGTGCTACCGAAGAGACCCAGTACTTC	CSATEETQYF
TRBV10-3	-	TRBJ2-1	few	TGTGCCATCACTTCGCGGGTGGAGGACAATGAGCAGTTCTTC	CAITSRVEDNEQFF
TRBV15	TRBD1	TRBJ2-1	many	TGTGCCACCAGCTCCCTCGGCCAGGGGGCATCTGGGAATGAGCAGTTCTTC	CATSSLGQGASGNEQFF
TRBV27	-	TRBJ1-5	many	TGTGCCAGCAGTTTAACTCGGGATCAGCCCCAGCATTTT	CASSLTRDQPQHF
TRBV27	-	TRBJ2-2	many	TGTGCCAGCAGTACCACAGGGTACACCGGGGAGCTGTTTTTT	CASSTTGYTGELFF
TRBV4-2	TRBD2	TRBJ2-1	many	TGTGCCAGCAGCCAAGCACTAGCGGGAGCGCAGGGTGAGCAGTTCTTC	CASSQALAGAQGEQFF
TRBV5-4	-	TRBJ1-2	-	TGTGCCAGCAGCTTGGTAGGGACGGAATATGGCTACACCTTC	CASSLVGTEYGYTF